Described below is a single T cell receptor beta chain sequence and its context. Its antigen remains unknown. The CDR3 has 14 residues. The ends lost 5 bases at V and 2 bases at J; junction bases unmatched: 3. Per germline, CDR1 MNHEY and CDR2 SMNVEV (reference sequence). The sample is drawn from a study of shared clonotypes between healthy human individuals. Study-wide findings and caveats: Genetic and exposure-history diversity was limited by the small donor number.

Data came from immunoSEQ multiplex PCR; TCRdb stores just in-frame clones and leaves some out. This sample has 950,000 to 1,100,000 clones; about three quarters occur once, and the top ten carry roughly 1.4%. V usage is TRBV27 and J usage is TRBJ1-2; 9 bases map to TRBD1. Sequenced sample: memory CD4+ T cells sorted from blood. Subset indicated: CD45RA-negative fraction. This TCR was recovered from a man aged 18 to 30 in good health. The CDR3 DNA follows: TGTGCCAGCAGTACAGGGGGCTGGAACTATGGCTACACCTTC. Translating gives CASSTGGWNYGYTF.